This T cell receptor beta chain was identified during a study of radiotherapy plus CTLA-4 blockade in lung cancer. At the level of the study: Of the patients, about 20% showed objective responses and about 30% attained disease control.

Findings and limits, study-wide: Together with interferon-beta, which increased in serum after radiation, early dynamic changes in blood T cell clones were reportedly the best predictors of response. TCR clones from tumors expanded in blood after radiotherapy plus ipilimumab.

Repertoires were generated with immunoSEQ multiplex PCR, while TCRdb's copy carries only in-frame clones and drops some. The sample shows 55,000 to 85,000 clones, about 72% of them seen only once. The CDR3 loop spans 16 amino acids. Looked up from germline, CDR1 is MNHNS and CDR2 is SASEGT. Trimming removed 2 bases at V and 4 bases at J, with 15 bases between. About this clone itself: Antigen: not known.

Focal radiation was given together with CTLA-4 blockade (ipilimumab) to patients with chemo-refractory metastatic non-small-cell lung cancer. The sample here was peripheral blood, taken from a patient treated with radiotherapy plus ipilimumab. This chain links TRBV6-1 with TRBJ1-3; TRBD1 might be the D (6 bases). The source of this sequence is a human donor with non-small cell lung cancer whose response to radiotherapy plus ipilimumab could not be evaluated. Some clones in this sample may be carry-over from other donors' samples. The CDR3 DNA reads TGTGCCAGCAGTGAATACCGGCCAGGGGACGGAAACACCATATATTTT. Translation: CASSEYRPGDGNTIYF.